This T cell receptor beta chain was profiled in a study of CXCR3-negative and CXCR3-positive naive CD8 T cells. The CDR3 consists of 14 residues. Germline CDR1 MNHEY, CDR2 SMNVEV (reference sequence). A remark on this clonotype: Its antigen remains unidentified.

Findings and caveats of the study: Greater hydrophobicity was found in TRB CDR3s of CXCR3-positive naive cells than of CXCR3-negative naive cells.

cDNA libraries for TRB were generated by 5' RACE incorporating UMI labels. TCRdb derives one entry per CDR3 protein from the 5' RACE reads, leaving out DNA. The sample table includes around 120,000 distinct CDR3 sequences. The sequence derives from a human donor in good health. Some clones in this sample may be carry-over from other donors' samples. Sequencing was done on a sample of naive CXCR3+ CD8+ T cells from blood. Documented subset: CD45RO-CCR7+CD27+CD95- naive CD8+ T cells expressing CXCR3 (TNR3+). The chain uses TRBV27 and TRBJ1-5. The CDR3 sequence is CASSLGQGSQPQHF.